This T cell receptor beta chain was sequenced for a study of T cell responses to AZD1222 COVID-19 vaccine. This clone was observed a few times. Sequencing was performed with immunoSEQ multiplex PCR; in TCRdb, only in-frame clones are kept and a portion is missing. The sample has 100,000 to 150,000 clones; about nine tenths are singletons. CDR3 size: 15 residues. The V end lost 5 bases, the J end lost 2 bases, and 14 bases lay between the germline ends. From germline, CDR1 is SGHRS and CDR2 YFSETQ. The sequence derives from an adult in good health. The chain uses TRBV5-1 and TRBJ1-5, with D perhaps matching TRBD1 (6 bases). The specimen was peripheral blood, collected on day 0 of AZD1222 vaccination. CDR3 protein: CASRSEPGGNQPQHF. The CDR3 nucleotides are TGCGCCAGCAGATCCGAACCAGGGGGCAATCAGCCCCAGCATTTT.